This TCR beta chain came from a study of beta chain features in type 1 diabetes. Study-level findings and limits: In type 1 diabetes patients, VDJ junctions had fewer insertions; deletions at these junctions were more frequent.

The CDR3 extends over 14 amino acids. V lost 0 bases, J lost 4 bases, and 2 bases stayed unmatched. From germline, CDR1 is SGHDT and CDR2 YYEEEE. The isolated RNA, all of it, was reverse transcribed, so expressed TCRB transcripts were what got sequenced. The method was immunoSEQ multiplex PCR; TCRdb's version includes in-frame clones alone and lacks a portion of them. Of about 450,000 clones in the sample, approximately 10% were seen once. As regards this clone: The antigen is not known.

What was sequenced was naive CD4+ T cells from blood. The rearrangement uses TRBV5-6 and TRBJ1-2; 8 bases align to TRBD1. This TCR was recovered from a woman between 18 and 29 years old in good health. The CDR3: CASSLAGTGYGYTF. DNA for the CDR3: TGTGCCAGCAGCTTGGCCGGGACAGGCTATGGCTACACCTTC.